The sequence of this T cell receptor (beta chain) was determined in a study of cytomegalovirus exposure and HLA in healthy donors. This clone was seen just once. PCR used 60 Vbeta primers and 13 Jbeta primers. Method: immunoSEQ multiplex PCR; TCRdb's copy keeps in-frame clones and lacks some. This table holds 90,000 to 120,000 clones, about 84% found once. The CDR3 contains 15 residues. CDR1 and CDR2 (germline): SNHLY, FYNNEI. J gave up 2 bases and V 6 bases, and 1 base lay outside the gene matches. The chain employs TRBV2 and TRBJ2-1; 13 nucleotides align to TRBD2. Sequencing input: PBMCs. The receptor was derived from a man aged 25-45 years in good health and CMV-seronegative. The CDR3 sequence: CASRGLAGAYNEQFF. CDR3 nucleotide sequence: TGTGCCAGCAGAGGACTAGCGGGGGCCTACAATGAGCAGTTCTTC.